The entry below describes one TCR beta chain. This clone was seen once. Its antigen is unknown. It has no much larger one-base neighbor in the sample; base qualities were not kept. CDR1 MNHNY and CDR2 SVGAGI are derived from the germline V gene (reference sequence). The trim is 3 bases for V and 4 bases for J, with a gap of 16 bases between the germline ends. The CDR3 sequence holds 16 residues, the cysteine and phenylalanine included. The read is trimmed to its CDR3 DNA, 48 bases read in frame from base 1. The data stem from a study of T cell responses to AZD1222 COVID-19 vaccine (dated by TCRdb to 2020 to 2023). For context, the study as a whole: A total of 233 trial participants underwent TCR sequencing, of whom around 200 received two doses of AZD1222 and about 25 received two doses of the MenACWY control vaccine. Trial participants were enrolled by age into 18-55, 56-69 and 70-plus year subgroups, with around 150, 28 and 57 TCR-sequenced participants respectively.

According to the study, the label for this sample's time point signals: about 28 days (+/-7) after the second vaccine dose. AZD1222 recipients given second doses at about 4 weeks or at about 12 weeks were pooled, since spike-specific TCR depth and breadth were not found to differ between the two schedules. Vaccinee samples came from UK trials COV001 and COV002, including a single-blind randomized controlled phase 2/3 trial of AZD1222 (ChAdOx1 nCoV-19) in healthy adults. For TCRbeta chain sequencing, PBMC samples were collected from trial participants at day 0 and at day 28 after the second dose. The CDR3 regions of human TCRbeta chains were analyzed by immunosequencing. Per the authors' processing: Repertoire TCRs were matched against a reference library of SARS-CoV-2-specific TCRs generated with the MIRA antigen-specificity platform. Breadth meant the fraction of unique TCRs that were SARS-CoV-2-associated, whereas depth meant the fraction of total T cells that were SARS-CoV-2-associated. Using the MIRA data, each spike-specific TCR was mapped to the spike region that the TCR reacts to and placed in a CD4 or CD8 class. Log10-transformed breadth and depth values were compared by one-way ANOVA with Sidak's multiple comparisons tests. Entries here come from immuneACCESS through TCRdb and include only in-frame sequences with V and J called. Some clones fail to appear in such tables; in the studies checked, an unresolved V gene covers under half of the shortfall, and the cause of the remainder is unknown. V and J calls and clone size are as listed in that table; D and trimming were resolved from the DNA. This sample has roughly 150,000 clones in its table, and about 91% of those were observed once. The top ten clonotypes cover 3.8% of the sample.

What the authors observed across the whole study: Conclusions about previously exposed vaccinees are limited, since just a handful of AZD1222 recipients were seropositive for SARS-CoV-2 at baseline. Reportedly, close to half of the unique spike-specific TCRs recognized epitopes lying outside the regions that are mutated in the B.1.351 and B.1.1.7 variants. CD4 TCRs associated with the vaccine covered the entire spike protein, and the dominant responses were in regions 160-218 and 743-854. A significant rise in spike-specific TCR breadth and depth was observed after two AZD1222 doses relative to day 0 and relative to MenACWY recipients. Participants were mostly white British, with more females than males. The authors suggested clonal diversity may have been underestimated. Because no samples from the day 14 peak response were available, repertoires could be characterized only after the peak T cell response. In the small 56-69-year group, the increase in depth fell short of significance, most likely because of low power.

The receptor's source is an adult who received the AZD1222 COVID-19 vaccine. The sequencing here drew on peripheral blood, taken 28 days after the second AZD1222 dose. The sequence joins TRBV6-6 to TRBJ1-5, with a tentative D gene TRBD1 over 5 matching bases. The CDR3 amino acid sequence is: CASSYKPGWVNQPQHF. The DNA sequence follows: TGTGCCAGCAGTTATAAACCAGGGTGGGTTAATCAGCCCCAGCATTTT.